A selection of T cell receptor beta chains follows, all from one sample in a study of blood T cell repertoires in COVID-19. Profiling relied on immunoSEQ multiplex PCR, and the TCRdb table lists in-frame clones only, not all of them. The data hold about 260,000 clones, with 75% to 90% observed a single time. Sequenced material: peripheral blood. The receptors were gathered from a man aged 30-40 years with active or convalescent COVID-19. CDR3s include the opening cysteine and the closing phenylalanine or tryptophan. A D gene is named only where the DNA matches it firmly. Only some rows state a clone size, as once, few, many or a class for expanded clones.

d_gene	j_gene	v_gene	abundance	CDR3nt	CDR3aa
TRBD2	TRBJ2-5	TRBV5-1	-	TGCGCCAGCAGCCCCCCCCGGGGGGGACAAGAGACCCAGTACTTC	CASSPPRGGQETQYF
-	TRBJ1-6	TRBV6-5	-	TGTGCCAGCAGTTCTAGCAGGACTAATTCACCCCTCCACTTT	CASSSSRTNSPLHF
-	TRBJ1-4	TRBV4-1	-	TGCGCCAGCAGCCAAGTGGCGACTACAACTAATGAAAAACTGTTTTTT	CASSQVATTTNEKLFF
-	TRBJ1-3	TRBV6-1	-	TGTGCCAGCAGTGAAGTCTCGGGACACTCTGGAAACACCATATATTTT	CASSEVSGHSGNTIYF
TRBD1	TRBJ1-6	TRBV5-1	-	TGCGCCAGCAGCAGGAGACAGGGCAGTTCACCCCTCCACTTT	CASSRRQGSSPLHF
TRBD2	TRBJ2-7	TRBV2	-	TGTGCCAGCGGGGGGGGTAGGTACGAGCAGTACTTC	CASGGGRYEQYF
TRBD2	TRBJ2-1	TRBV5-4	-	TGTGCCAGCAGCTTGGGTCTAGCGGGCACCGATGAGCAGTTCTTC	CASSLGLAGTDEQFF
TRBD1	TRBJ2-2	TRBV19	-	TGTGCCAGTGATACAGGGGAGAACACCGGGGAGCTGTTTTTT	CASDTGENTGELFF
-	TRBJ2-2	TRBV12-3/TRBV12-4	-	TGTGCCAGCAGTCGACTAGTCTCCGGGGAGCTGTTTTTT	CASSRLVSGELFF
TRBD2	TRBJ2-3	TRBV19	-	TGTGCCAGTAGTCCCGGACGGGCTAGCGGGGGTACCACAGATACGCAGTATTTT	CASSPGRASGGTTDTQYF
-	TRBJ1-4	TRBV3-1/TRBV3-2	-	TGTGCCAGCAGCCAAGGTTTCCAGGAGGGTAATGAAAAACTGTTTTTT	CASSQGFQEGNEKLFF
TRBD2	TRBJ2-3	TRBV5-1	-	TGCGCCAGCAGCTTGGCCGGGACTAGCGGGGGGGCGAGTTACACAGATACGCAGTATTTT	CASSLAGTSGGASYTDTQYF
-	TRBJ1-6	TRBV6-1	-	TGTGCCAGCAGTGAGACTCTGGGGAGTAATTCACCCCTCCACTTT	CASSETLGSNSPLHF
-	TRBJ2-3	TRBV11-3	once	TGTGCCAGCAGCTTAGGCCGGGGGGATACGCAGTATTTT	CASSLGRGDTQYF
-	TRBJ2-3	TRBV18	-	TGTGCCAGCTCACCATATCCCCCCTCAGATACGCAGTATTTT	CASSPYPPSDTQYF
TRBD1	TRBJ2-2	TRBV5-8	-	TGTGCCAGCAGCAAGTATACAGGGGAGTACCGGGAGCTGTTTTTT	CASSKYTGEYRELFF
TRBD2	TRBJ2-1	TRBV9	-	TGTGCCAGCAGCGTAGCTTTGAGGGGAGGGGACAATGAGCAGTTCTTC	CASSVALRGGDNEQFF
-	TRBJ1-1	TRBV10-3	once	TGTGCCATCAGTGAGCCTAGTAGGGGTGAAGCTTTCTTT	CAISEPSRGEAFF
TRBD2	TRBJ2-1	TRBV6-6	-	TGTGCCAGCAGTTACGGGACTAGCTCCAATGAGCAGTTCTTC	CASSYGTSSNEQFF
-	TRBJ1-1	TRBV12-3/TRBV12-4	-	TGTGCCAGCAGTTTCAGGCGGGGGACTGAAGCTTTCTTT	CASSFRRGTEAFF
-	TRBJ2-3	TRBV7-6	-	TGTGCCAGCAGCTTAAATCGCGGGGTCGCGGATACGCAGTATTTT	CASSLNRGVADTQYF
TRBD2	TRBJ2-3	TRBV11-2	-	TGTGCCAGCAGCTTAGCCGGACTAGCGGGACGCACAGATACGCAGTATTTT	CASSLAGLAGRTDTQYF
-	TRBJ2-5	TRBV29-1	-	TGCAGCGTTCGGTTCCCAGGGATTCAAGAGACCCAGTACTTC	CSVRFPGIQETQYF
-	TRBJ2-7	TRBV2	-	TGTGCCAGCCCTAACAGGGAAACGTACGAGCAGTACTTC	CASPNRETYEQYF
-	TRBJ2-3	TRBV18	-	TGTGCCAGCTCACCACCGGCTCAAGGTACGGAGGGCACAGATACGCAGTATTTT	CASSPPAQGTEGTDTQYF
TRBD1	TRBJ1-5	TRBV7-2	-	TGTGCCAGCAGCTACCACGGACAGGCTCAGCCCCAGCATTTT	CASSYHGQAQPQHF
TRBD1	TRBJ1-2	TRBV6-5	-	TGTGCCAGCGGGGACAGCTATGGCTACACCTTC	CASGDSYGYTF
TRBD2	TRBJ2-3	TRBV5-1	once	TGCGCCAGCAGCTTGGAGGGACTAGGCCCAGATACGCAGTATTTT	CASSLEGLGPDTQYF
-	TRBJ1-1	TRBV29-1	few	TGCAGCGTTGACCGGGGGAGGGGAGCTTTCTTT	CSVDRGRGAFF